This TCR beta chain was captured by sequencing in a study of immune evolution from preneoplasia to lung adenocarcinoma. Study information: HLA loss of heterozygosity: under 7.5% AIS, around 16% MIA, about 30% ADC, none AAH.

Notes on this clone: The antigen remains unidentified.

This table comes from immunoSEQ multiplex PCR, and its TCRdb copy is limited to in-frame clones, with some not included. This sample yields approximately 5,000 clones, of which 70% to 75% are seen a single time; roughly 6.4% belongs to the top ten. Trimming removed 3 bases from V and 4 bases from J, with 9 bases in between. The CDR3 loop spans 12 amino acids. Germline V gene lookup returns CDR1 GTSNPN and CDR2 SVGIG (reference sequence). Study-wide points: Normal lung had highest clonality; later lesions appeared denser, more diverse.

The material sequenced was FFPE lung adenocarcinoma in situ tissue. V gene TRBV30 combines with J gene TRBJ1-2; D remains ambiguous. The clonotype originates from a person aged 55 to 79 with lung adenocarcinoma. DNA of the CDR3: TGTGCCTGGAGAAAAAATCGCTATGGCTACACCTTC. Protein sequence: CAWRKNRYGYTF.